The 20 T cell receptor beta chains in this list originate from one sample, sequenced in a study of OX40 agonist ivuxolimab in advanced cancers. Clones were read by immunoSEQ multiplex PCR, and TCRdb kept only the in-frame ones, dropping some. The sample consists of approximately 89,000 clones, roughly 91% of them appearing once. The starting material was CD4+ or CD8+ T cells sorted from blood, obtained in a trial of the OX40 agonist ivuxolimab. The receptors here all came from an adult with an advanced solid tumor such as melanoma, head and neck, liver or kidney cancer.

The chain joins TRBV27 to TRBJ2-1; D is possibly TRBD2 (5 bases). V shed 5 bases and J shed 2 bases, with 13 bases lying between them. Germline V gene lookup returns CDR1 MNHEY and CDR2 SMNVEV (reference sequence). This CDR3 has 15 residues. DNA for the CDR3: TGTGCCAGCAGTCCAGACTACGACACCTACAATGAGCAGTTCTTC. It codes for CASSPDYDTYNEQFF.

The chain employs TRBV28 and TRBJ2-7; TRBD2 matches at 14 bases. V lost 5 bases, J lost 3 bases, and 6 bases stayed unmatched. Germline lookup yields CDR1 MDHEN and CDR2 SYDVKM. This CDR3 contains 16 residues. The CDR3, as DNA: TGTGCCAGCAGTGCCCCCGGGACTAGCGGGAGCTACGAGCAGTACTTC. It is translated as CASSAPGTSGSYEQYF.

The chain links TRBV5-4 to TRBJ2-7; either TRBD1 or TRBD2 may fit D (5 bases each). Trimming stripped 4 bases from V and 5 bases from J, with 19 bases between. The CDR3 spans 15 residues. The germline V gene encodes CDR1 SGHNT and CDR2 YYREEE (reference sequence). DNA of the CDR3: TGTGCCAGCAGCACCGCCAGAGGGGCCCAGAACGAGCAGTACTTC. It is translated as CASSTARGAQNEQYF.

The rearrangement links TRBV11-3 to TRBJ2-7; no reliable D call. The CDR3 is 15 amino acids. Germline V CDR1 and CDR2: SGHNT, YENEEA. The V end was cut by 1 base, the J end by 7 bases, with 17 bases between. The DNA for the CDR3 is TGTGCCAGCAGCTTAGCCGTGATTCAGGCAGGAGAGCAGTACTTC. It specifies CASSLAVIQAGEQYF.

The gene calls are TRBV7-9 and TRBJ2-1; 9 nucleotides match TRBD1. The germline gives CDR1 SEHNR, CDR2 FQNEAQ (reference sequence). V was pared by 5 bases and J by 7 bases, with 12 bases of the junction left unmatched. The CDR3 extends over 16 amino acids. The CDR3 spells CASSPPGTGFDNEQFF. In nucleotides, the CDR3 is TGTGCCAGCAGCCCCCCCGGGACAGGGTTTGATAATGAGCAGTTCTTC.

The V and J genes are TRBV21-1 and TRBJ1-3; TRBD1 is the table's D call and was not checked against the DNA. TRBV21-1 is shown as a pseudogene. The CDR3 runs 19 residues. The DNA for the CDR3 is TGTGCCAGCAGCAAATGGGCTGTGAAAGAAGGCTTGCCTGGAAACACCATATATTTT. Its protein product is CASSKWAVKEGLPGNTIYF.

The CDR3 spells CASSSGGRGGNIQYF. The DNA of the CDR3 is TGTGCCAGCAGTTCTGGGGGTCGCGGGGGAAACATTCAGTACTTC. The chain couples TRBV27 to TRBJ2-4, with TRBD2 matching over 7 bases. Unmatched junction bases numbered 9, after V lost 4 bases and J lost 6 bases. CDR3 size: 15 residues. In germline, CDR1 is MNHEY, CDR2 SMNVEV (reference sequence).

The genes are TRBV30 and TRBJ2-3; TRBD2 might be the D (6 bases). This CDR3 spans 11 amino acids. Germline V CDR1 and CDR2: GTSNPN, SVGIG (reference sequence). Between the trimmed V and J ends, which lost 8 bases and 8 bases, there was a span of 14 bases. Here the CDR3 reads CAQGGLSTQYF. CDR3 DNA sequence: TGTGCCCAAGGAGGGCTTAGTACGCAGTATTTT. The full variable domain, its missing parts supplied by reference TRBV30 and TRBJ2-3, is SQTIHQWPATLVQPVGSPLSLECTVEGTSNPNLYWYRQAAGRGLQLLFYSVGIGQISSEVPQNLSASRPQDRQFILSSKKLLLSDSGFYLCAQGGLSTQYFGPGTRLTVL.

This clone was seen only a few times. The rearrangement uses TRBV18 and TRBJ2-3, with TRBD2 identical over 7 bases. With 5 bases clipped from V and 5 bases from J, the junction kept 19 bases outside the gene matches. This CDR3 is 18 amino acids long. Per the germline V gene, CDR1 is KGHSH and CDR2 is LQKENI. As DNA, the CDR3 is TGTGCCAGCTCATTCGTTGCTACTAGCGCCGAGACTAGAGATACGCAGTATTTT. Translated, it gives CASSFVATSAETRDTQYF.

The V call is TRBV5-8, the J call TRBJ1-6, with D tentatively TRBD1 (5 bases). The CDR3 loop spans 15 amino acids. Trimming shortened V by 4 bases and J by 5 bases, and 13 bases separated the two germline ends. CDR1 and CDR2 from the germline V gene are SGHTS and YDEGEE. CDR3 protein: CASSIPGTDNSPLHF. The DNA of the CDR3 is TGTGCCAGCAGCATCCCGGGGACGGATAATTCACCCCTCCACTTT.

The rearrangement links TRBV14 to TRBJ2-7; the D gene is possibly TRBD2 (6 bases). Germline CDR1 is SGHDN and CDR2 is FVKESK. The CDR3 covers 13 residues. The ends were cut back, 8 bases at V and 4 bases at J, with 15 bases in the middle. The CDR3 spells CASRSSGRYEQYF. The CDR3 DNA reads as TGTGCCAGCCGGAGTTCGGGGAGGTACGAGCAGTACTTC.

This rearrangement joins TRBV2 to TRBJ1-6, with D possibly being TRBD1 (5 bases). Deletions cut 1 base from V and 4 bases from J, with 8 bases between. The CDR3 consists of 15 residues. Germline V gene lookup returns CDR1 SNHLY and CDR2 FYNNEI. CDR3 sequence: CASSEEGRYNSPLHF. The CDR3 DNA is TGTGCCAGCAGTGAAGAGGGACGGTATAATTCACCCCTCCACTTT.

The chain carries TRBV7-2 and TRBJ2-5; possible D gene TRBD1, 6 bases. The CDR3 contains 13 residues. V lost 1 base to trimming and J lost 8 bases, with 11 bases between them. The germline gives CDR1 SGHTA, CDR2 FQGNSA. CDR3 residues: CASSLGTEVTQYF. As DNA, the CDR3 is TGTGCCAGCAGCTTAGGGACAGAAGTTACCCAGTACTTC.

This chain joins TRBV5-4 and TRBJ2-5; D perhaps matches TRBD2 (5 bases). CDR1 and CDR2 from the germline V gene are SGHNT and YYREEE (reference sequence). V lost 0 bases and J lost 9, with 18 bases in between. CDR3 size: 15 residues. The CDR3 DNA follows: TGTGCCAGCAGCTTGGAAGGACTCCGTGTAAACGCCCAGTACTTC. Translated: CASSLEGLRVNAQYF.

The chain's CDR3 is CASSPVTQGADGYTF. The CDR3 nucleotides are TGTGCCAGCTCACCCGTGACACAGGGGGCAGATGGCTACACCTTC. The chain recombines TRBV18 with TRBJ1-2, with 9 bases fitting TRBD1. The germline gives CDR1 KGHSH, CDR2 LQKENI. Losses at the gene ends were 3 bases for V and 6 bases for J; bases not matched to a gene: 8. The CDR3 has 15 residues.

This sequence joins TRBV4-1 and TRBJ2-7; 7 bases map to TRBD2. Germline V gives CDR1 MGHRA, CDR2 YSYEKL. Germline trimming cut 4 bases from V and 5 bases from J; bases unmatched to any gene: 17. There are 17 residues in the CDR3. The CDR3: CASSLSGGGTSLDEQYF. Here the CDR3 DNA reads TGCGCCAGCAGCCTAAGTGGGGGGGGGACCTCCCTGGACGAGCAGTACTTC.

This rearrangement joins TRBV9 to TRBJ2-1; maybe TRBD2 (6 bases). From germline, CDR1 is SGDLS and CDR2 YYNGEE. With 3 bases removed from V and 0 bases from J, the gap between germline ends came to 10 bases. The CDR3 has 15 residues. The CDR3 DNA sequence: TGTGCCAGCAGCGCAGGGACTTTCTCCTACAATGAGCAGTTCTTC. Its translation: CASSAGTFSYNEQFF.

This clone was detected once. The rearrangement joins TRBV4-2 to TRBJ2-1; 8 bases are shared with TRBD2. V was pared by 6 bases and J by 4 bases, with 8 bases of the junction left unmatched. The CDR3 is 15 residues long. Germline lookup yields CDR1 LGHNA and CDR2 YNFKEQ. The CDR3, as DNA: TGTGCCAGCAGAGGACAGTCGGGGGGGTACAATGAGCAGTTCTTC. Amino acids: CASRGQSGGYNEQFF.

The rearrangement links TRBV5-1 to TRBJ1-1; no reliable D call. Looked up from germline, CDR1 is SGHRS and CDR2 is YFSETQ. This CDR3 spans 15 amino acids. V shed 0 bases and J shed 0 bases, with 9 bases lying between them. CDR3 DNA sequence: TGCGCCAGCAGCTTGGATGGCAGCATGAACACTGAAGCTTTCTTT. This codes for CASSLDGSMNTEAFF.

The J gene is TRBJ2-1, the V gene TRBV28; the D gene is possibly TRBD1 (5 bases). Trimming took off 7 bases at V and 1 base at J, with 29 bases between the two ends. This CDR3 comprises 20 residues. Looked up from germline, CDR1 is MDHEN and CDR2 is SYDVKM. The CDR3 coding sequence is TGTGCCAGCAATAAGGGTGGGGCTAGTCGGTGGGGTCGTTCCTACAATGAGCAGTTCTTC. Translation: CASNKGGASRWGRSYNEQFF.